These 25 T cell receptor beta chains were sequenced from one sample in a study of technical replicates of blood from four donors. Generated by immunoSEQ multiplex PCR, the TCRdb table keeps only in-frame clones and is missing some. The sample yields roughly 51,000 clones, about 93% seen once. Sequencing input: PBMCs. The receptor set was obtained from a human donor in good health. Some clones in this sample may be carry-over from other donors' samples.

The CDR3 DNA follows: TGTGCCAGCAGCCCACCTTGGGGACAGGGATCCTACGAGCAGTACTTC. Translated: CASSPPWGQGSYEQYF. The chain is built from TRBV14 and TRBJ2-7; 9 bases line up with TRBD1. The CDR3 runs 16 residues. The V gene's germline CDR1 is SGHDN and CDR2 FVKESK. The J segment lost 1 base and the V segment lost 4 bases, leaving 8 bases of the junction unmatched.

CDR3: CASSHAGGPETQYF. The CDR3 bases are TGCGCCAGCAGCCACGCGGGGGGGCCGGAGACCCAGTACTTC. This chain joins TRBV4-3 and TRBJ2-5; 9 nucleotides agree with TRBD2. Germline CDR1 reads LGHNA; CDR2 reads YSLEER. V lost 3 bases, J lost 5 bases, and 4 bases stayed unmatched. The CDR3 extends over 14 amino acids.

This clone was observed once. This chain uses TRBV7-9 with TRBJ1-2; D ambiguous. V was pared by 1 base and J by 8 bases, with 14 bases between. CDR1 is SEHNR and CDR2 is FQNEAQ in the germline V gene (reference sequence). CDR3 length: 14 amino acids. The CDR3 reads CASSLESVIAGYTF. Here the CDR3 DNA reads TGTGCCAGCAGCTTAGAGTCAGTGATAGCAGGCTACACCTTC.

The chain combines TRBV12-5 with TRBJ2-5; 8 bases align to TRBD1. Per germline, CDR1 LGHNT and CDR2 FRNRAP. This CDR3 region has 15 residues. V was clipped by 2 bases and J by 5 bases; unmatched bases: 7. CDR3 coding DNA: TGTGCTAGTGGTTTGTTTGTCAGGGGGCAGGAGACCCAGTACTTC. Protein sequence: CASGLFVRGQETQYF.

The chain links TRBV5-5 to TRBJ2-5; no firm D call. The CDR3 is made up of 14 amino acids. Germline CDR1 and CDR2: SGHKS and YYEKEE (reference sequence). V was trimmed by 5 bases and J by 0 bases, leaving 11 bases between them. The DNA for the CDR3 is TGTGCCAGCAGTCCCGACGGGTACCAAGAGACCCAGTACTTC. It yields the protein CASSPDGYQETQYF.

V and J are TRBV14 and TRBJ1-4, with D maybe TRBD1 (5 bases). In germline, CDR1 is SGHDN, CDR2 FVKESK. Trimming left V 0 bases short and J 7 bases short, with 12 bases between. The CDR3 is 15 residues long. The CDR3 region is CASSQDAGPGEKLFF. The CDR3, as DNA: TGTGCCAGCAGCCAAGATGCAGGGCCTGGTGAAAAACTGTTTTTT.

The chain recombines TRBV7-3 with TRBJ1-2; weak D call: TRBD1 (6 bases). V was clipped by 5 bases and J by 0 bases, with 13 bases between them. The CDR3 loop spans 15 amino acids. The germline V gene has CDR1 SGHTA and CDR2 FQGTGA. The CDR3 coding sequence is TGTGCCAGCAGCCCACAGGGTTCCGCTAACTATGGCTACACCTTC. Its translation: CASSPQGSANYGYTF.

DNA for the CDR3: TGTGCCAGCAGCCAATACAGGGGAATCGGGTATAATTCACCCCTCCACTTT. The encoded protein is CASSQYRGIGYNSPLHF. The V call is TRBV14, the J call TRBJ1-6, with 7 nucleotides matching TRBD1. This CDR3 is 17 amino acids long. Germline values: CDR1 SGHDN, CDR2 FVKESK. Unmatched junction bases numbered 8, after V lost 2 bases and J lost 4 bases.

J is TRBJ2-7 and V is TRBV11-2; TRBD2 agrees at 14 bases. Germline assignment: CDR1 SGHAT and CDR2 FQNNGV. V lost 4 bases to trimming and J lost 4 bases; unmatched junction nucleotides: 9. This CDR3 has 17 residues. CDR3 sequence (DNA): TGTGCCAGCAGCTACTCGGGACTAGCGGGGGAGCGATACGAGCAGTACTTC. Encoded protein: CASSYSGLAGERYEQYF.

This chain uses TRBV28 with TRBJ1-2, with 8 bases lining up with TRBD1. The germline gives CDR1 MDHEN, CDR2 SYDVKM. The V and J ends lost 6 bases and 2 bases, in that order; junction bases with no gene match: 5. The CDR3 length is 14 residues. In DNA form, the CDR3 reads TGTGCCAGCAGACCCAGGGGGCTAAACTATGGCTACACCTTC. Translated, it gives CASRPRGLNYGYTF.

The V call is TRBV6-5, the J call TRBJ1-3, with D possibly being TRBD1 (5 bases). This CDR3 is 14 amino acids long. Germline CDR1 reads MNHEY; CDR2 reads SVGAGI. The V gene lost 7 bases and the J gene lost 2 bases, with 12 bases spanning the gap. CDR3 protein: CASNSGPAGNTIYF. The CDR3 DNA is TGTGCCAGCAACTCAGGGCCAGCTGGAAACACCATATATTTT.

CDR3 in amino acids: CASARDRDYGYTF. The CDR3 coding sequence is TGTGCCAGTGCCCGGGACAGGGACTATGGCTACACCTTC. The rearrangement links TRBV19 to TRBJ1-2; 9 bases match TRBD1. This CDR3 region has 13 residues. With 8 bases clipped from V and 3 bases from J, the junction kept 4 bases outside the gene matches. Looked up from germline, CDR1 is LNHDA and CDR2 is SQIVND (reference sequence). Filled out from reference TRBV19 and TRBJ1-2, the complete variable domain reads DGGITQSPKYLFRKEGQNVTLSCEQNLNHDAMYWYRQDPGQGLRLIYYSQIVNDFQKGDIAEGYSVSREKKESFPLTVTSAQKNPTAFYLCASARDRDYGYTFGSGTRLTVV.

The chain employs TRBV7-8 and TRBJ2-7; no clear D. V lost 0 bases, J lost 0 bases, and 6 bases lay in between. Germline assignment: CDR1 SGHVS and CDR2 FQNEAQ. The CDR3 loop spans 14 amino acids. CDR3 residues: CASSLAIASYEQYF. The CDR3 DNA reads as TGTGCCAGCAGCTTAGCCATAGCCTCCTACGAGCAGTACTTC.

This rearrangement joins TRBV10-3 to TRBJ1-1; D gene ambiguous. The CDR3 length is 11 residues. Trimming removed 10 bases at V and 5 bases at J, with 11 bases between. Germline CDR1 is ENHRY and CDR2 is SYGVKD. CDR3 in DNA: TGTGCCACCGGAGGCAGGACTGAAGCTTTCTTT. It encodes CATGGRTEAFF.

This clone has more than one count but fewer than ten. This chain links TRBV30 with TRBJ1-5; D call uncertain. Trimming pared 1 base from V and 7 bases from J, leaving 11 bases between. Germline CDR1 and CDR2: GTSNPN and SVGIG (reference sequence). The CDR3 runs to 13 residues. CDR3 loop: CAWSGGMGQPQHF. The CDR3 DNA sequence: TGTGCCTGGAGTGGAGGGATGGGCCAGCCCCAGCATTTT.

This sequence joins TRBV6-4 and TRBJ2-1; 7 bases match TRBD1. This CDR3 is built from 14 residues. Unmatched junction bases numbered 5, after V lost 8 bases and J lost 1 base. Germline loops: CDR1 MRHNA, CDR2 SNTAGT. In DNA form, the CDR3 reads TGTGCCAGCGCCCGGGACAGTTCCTACAATGAGCAGTTCTTC. The encoded protein is CASARDSSYNEQFF.

The CDR3 loop is CASSMYGGPEQYF. CDR3 nucleotides: TGTGCCAGTAGTATGTACGGGGGGCCTGAGCAGTACTTC. V usage is TRBV19 and J usage is TRBJ2-7, with a weak D call TRBD2 (7 bases). Per the germline V gene, CDR1 is LNHDA and CDR2 is SQIVND (reference sequence). The CDR3 sequence is 13 residues long. V shed 3 bases and J shed 7 bases, with 13 bases lying between them.

The rearrangement uses TRBV5-1 and TRBJ2-1; 7 positions agree with TRBD1. V gave up 3 bases and J gave up 5 bases; unmatched junction bases: 5. The CDR3 is made up of 14 amino acids. Germline V gene sequence: CDR1 SGHRS, CDR2 YFSETQ. The CDR3 is CASSYDRANNEQFF. DNA for the CDR3: TGCGCCAGCAGCTATGACAGGGCCAACAATGAGCAGTTCTTC.

The chain carries TRBV5-1 and TRBJ1-1; D may be TRBD1 (6 bases). CDR1 and CDR2 from the germline V gene are SGHRS and YFSETQ. Trimming took off 4 bases at V and 1 base at J, with 11 bases between the two ends. The CDR3 has 14 amino acids. The CDR3 sequence is CASSRGQPNTEAFF. The CDR3 DNA follows: TGCGCCAGCAGCCGCGGACAGCCGAACACTGAAGCTTTCTTT.

The V and J genes are TRBV7-2 and TRBJ1-1; D is possibly TRBD1 (5 bases). Germline assignment: CDR1 SGHTA and CDR2 FQGNSA. This CDR3 has 15 amino acids. V lost 5 bases and J 3 bases, leaving 16 bases between the germline ends. The CDR3 region is CASSARTLTYTEAFF. The CDR3 DNA reads TGTGCCAGCAGCGCTAGGACACTTACATACACTGAAGCTTTCTTT.

In its sample, this clone was seen once. The chain links TRBV30 to TRBJ1-6; no firm D call. The V gene's germline CDR1 is GTSNPN and CDR2 SVGIG (reference sequence). This CDR3 comprises 15 residues. The germline V and J ends were trimmed by 3 bases and 9 bases, with 18 bases remaining between them. CDR3 in DNA: TGTGCCTGGAGAATATCGGGATTTACGAGTTCACCCCTCCACTTT. As protein: CAWRISGFTSSPLHF.

V usage is TRBV12-5 and J usage is TRBJ1-5, with a tentative D call TRBD1 (6 bases). Trimming stripped 0 bases from V and 5 bases from J, with 11 bases between. Germline lookup yields CDR1 LGHNT and CDR2 FRNRAP. This CDR3 spans 15 amino acids. This chain's CDR3 is CASGLVQGKYQPQHF. As DNA, the CDR3 is TGTGCTAGTGGTTTGGTACAGGGAAAGTATCAGCCCCAGCATTTT.

The chain is built from TRBV9 and TRBJ2-3, with D perhaps TRBD1 (6 bases). The germline CDR1 and CDR2 sequences are SGDLS and YYNGEE. The length of the CDR3 is 16 residues. Trimming took 0 bases from V and 5 from J, leaving 16 bases between them. CDR3 amino acids: CASSVEPGVVEDTQYF. The CDR3, as DNA: TGTGCCAGCAGCGTAGAGCCAGGGGTGGTGGAAGATACGCAGTATTTT. Drawing the rest from reference TRBV9 and TRBJ2-3, the complete variable domain is DSGVTQTPKHLITATGQRVTLRCSPRSGDLSVYWYQQSLDQGLQFLIQYYNGEERAKGNILERFSAQQFPDLHSELNLSSLELGDSALYFCASSVEPGVVEDTQYFGPGTRLTVL.

The chain is built from TRBV5-1 and TRBJ2-3, with 7 bases matching TRBD2. The CDR3 sequence is 16 residues long. Germline trimming cut 3 bases from V and 3 bases from J; bases unmatched to any gene: 10. Germline assignment: CDR1 SGHRS and CDR2 YFSETQ. DNA of the CDR3: TGCGCCAGCAGCTGGGGGGGGTCGAGTCGGACAGATACGCAGTATTTT. Translation: CASSWGGSSRTDTQYF.

The rearrangement uses TRBV15 and TRBJ1-2; the D gene is possibly TRBD1 (6 bases). This CDR3 is 16 amino acids long. CDR1 and CDR2 (germline): LNHNV, YYDKDF (reference sequence). Trimming removed 2 bases at V and 0 bases at J, with 13 bases between. The chain's CDR3 is CATSRRGQITNYGYTF. DNA of the CDR3: TGTGCCACCAGCAGAAGAGGACAGATAACTAACTATGGCTACACCTTC.